These 3 T cell receptor beta chains were all obtained from the same sample, sequenced in a study of CXCR3-negative and CXCR3-positive naive CD8 T cells. Libraries of TRB cDNA were made by 5' RACE and carried UMIs. TCRdb reprocessed the 5' RACE reads and keeps a single row for each CDR3 protein, giving no DNA. The sample totals under 70,000 distinct CDR3 sequences. The specimen sequenced was memory CD8+ T cells from blood. These receptors originate from a human donor in good health. Some clones in this sample may be carry-over from other donors' samples.

This chain links TRBV28 with TRBJ1-4. Germline lookup yields CDR1 MDHEN and CDR2 SYDVKM. The CDR3 is 13 amino acids. CDR3 sequence reads: CASSRATNEKLFF.

This chain uses TRBV4-3 with TRBJ2-1; the D call from TCRdb, TRBD1, cannot be confirmed without DNA. Germline V gene data show CDR1 as LGHNA and CDR2 as YSLEER. The CDR3 is 16 residues long. Here the CDR3 reads CASSQDIGDRWDEQFF.

This chain joins TRBV15 and TRBJ1-5. CDR3 length equals 15 residues. CDR1 is LNHNV, CDR2 YYDKDF, per germline (reference sequence). The CDR3 sequence: CATSVYSRGNQPQHF.